This TCR beta chain was retrieved from a study of T cell responses to AZD1222 COVID-19 vaccine. Here immunoSEQ multiplex PCR was the method, and the copy in TCRdb shows in-frame clones only, minus some. The sample has roughly 180,000 clones, 80% to 95% seen once. This clone was found once. The CDR3 is 13 amino acids. The V and J genes are TRBV21-1 and TRBJ1-1. TRBV21-1 is labeled a pseudogene. Sequenced here: peripheral blood, sampled 28 days after the second dose of the MenACWY control vaccine. This sequence was found in an adult who received the MenACWY meningococcal vaccine as a control. The CDR3 coding sequence is TGTGCCAGCCCCTCCCTGAAAGCGGAAGAAGCTTTCTTT. Its protein is CASPSLKAEEAFF.